The sequence of this T cell receptor beta chain was determined in a study of T cells in pancreatic ductal adenocarcinoma (dated by TCRdb to the late 2010s). About the study as a whole: Surgically resected pancreatic ductal adenocarcinoma specimens were analyzed for the quantity, spatial distribution, and characteristics of both suppressive cells and tumor-infiltrating CD8+ T cells, an effort aimed at clarifying the adaptive T-cell response occurring naturally. What the research found in general, with its limitations: There was no significant difference in T-cell clonality between tumor and blood, where mean clonality was roughly 0.1 for tumors and just over 0.07 for blood. Tumor versus blood clonality comparisons may be biased because tumors are enriched in CD45RO+ effector rather than naive T cells, biasing toward lower diversity. More total productive templates and around 7.4-fold more unique clonotypes were found in blood samples than in tumor samples. Since most people with pancreatic cancer show up with disease that cannot be operated on, the resected cohort was biased toward the minority who had early-stage disease.

TCR beta CDR3 regions were amplified from genomic DNA using the immunoSEQ hsTCRB kit. High-throughput TRB CDR3 sequencing was performed on an Illumina HiSeq system. As for the authors' bioinformatics: The immunoSEQ software was used to analyze sequencing reads, and nonproductive sequences containing premature stops or frame-shifts were removed. To calculate repertoire clonality, Shannon entropy was normalized by log2 of the number of unique productive sequences, and that value was subtracted from one. The clones in this table, taken by TCRdb from immuneACCESS, are in-frame only. Not every clone is retained; where verified, under half of the shortfall comes from an unresolved V gene, and the cause of the rest is unknown. Clone size and V and J calls were adopted from that table, with D and trimming inferred from the DNA. This sample lists around 9,000 clones; roughly 70% were detected once. The ten top clones hold more than 25% of the sample.

This clone was seen only a few times. Its antigen specificity is not known. Base quality data are lacking; no much larger clone is found one base away. The selected pancreatic ductal adenocarcinoma patients had received surgery without neoadjuvant therapy. Immediately after surgery, resected tumor tissue was placed into ice-cold media, and part of the tissue was flash frozen for DNA and RNA. The DNeasy Blood and Tissue Kit, with Proteinase K and RNase treatment, was used to extract genomic DNA from roughly seven PBMC specimens and nine or ten flash-frozen tumor specimens. The clonotype originates from a human donor with pancreatic ductal adenocarcinoma. The sample was pancreatic tumor tissue.

The CDR3 protein: CASSLFSSIGGMPGGYTF. The base sequence is TGTGCCAGCAGTTTATTCAGTAGCATAGGTGGGATGCCTGGGGGCTACACCTTC. The chain employs TRBV27 and TRBJ1-2, with the D segment identity uncertain. The trim is 1 base for V and 8 bases for J, with a gap of 26 bases between the germline ends. Inclusive of the bounding cysteine and phenylalanine, the CDR3 is 18 residues long. Kept here is only the CDR3 DNA, which spans 54 bases and is read in frame from base 1. CDR1 and CDR2, per the germline V gene (reference sequence), are MNHEY and SMNVEV.